This is a list of T cell receptor beta chains from one sample in a study of OX40 agonist ivuxolimab in advanced cancers. Libraries were prepared by immunoSEQ multiplex PCR; TCRdb keeps only in-frame clonotypes and omits some of them. The data show roughly 60,000 clones, with more than 75% seen just once and under 3% held by the top ten. The specimen comprised CD4+ or CD8+ T cells sorted from blood, sampled in a trial of the OX40 agonist ivuxolimab. The source of these receptors is an adult with an advanced solid tumor such as melanoma, head and neck, liver or kidney cancer. Each CDR3 is given with its conserved first and last residue. Fields, in order: J gene, D gene, V gene, clone size, CDR3 protein, CDR3 DNA. A D gene is named only where the DNA matches it firmly. The size of a clone is reported for some rows only, either as once, few or many, or as a class for expanded clones.

J: TRBJ2-3
D: TRBD2
V: TRBV10-3
size: -
CDR3: CAIRDSGGTDTQYF
DNA: TGTGCCATCAGAGATAGCGGGGGCACAGATACGCAGTATTTT

J: TRBJ1-1
D: -
V: TRBV12-2
size: -
CDR3: CASRAGPSTEAFF
DNA: TGTGCAAGTCGCGCAGGACCGAGCACTGAAGCTTTCTTT

J: TRBJ2-2
D: -
V: TRBV18
size: -
CDR3: CASSPGATGELFF
DNA: TGTGCCAGCTCACCTGGGGCTACCGGGGAGCTGTTTTTT

J: TRBJ2-2
D: -
V: TRBV7-8
size: -
CDR3: CASSLVTHSGELFF
DNA: TGTGCCAGCAGCTTAGTGACCCACTCCGGGGAGCTGTTTTTT

J: TRBJ2-7
D: -
V: TRBV29-1
size: -
CDR3: CSVDTQGSHEQYF
DNA: TGCAGCGTTGACACTCAGGGGAGCCACGAGCAGTACTTC

J: TRBJ2-7
D: -
V: TRBV7-2
size: once
CDR3: CASSFGRSYEQYF
DNA: TGTGCCAGCAGCTTTGGACGGAGCTACGAGCAGTACTTC

J: TRBJ2-3
D: TRBD2
V: TRBV6-1
size: few
CDR3: CASSEIGGLAIADTQYF
DNA: TGTGCCAGCAGTGAAATTGGGGGACTAGCGATCGCAGATACGCAGTATTTT

J: TRBJ1-1
D: -
V: TRBV7-9
size: -
CDR3: CASSRVNTEAFF
DNA: TGTGCCAGCAGCAGAGTGAACACTGAAGCTTTCTTT

J: TRBJ1-5
D: -
V: TRBV16
size: -
CDR3: CASSQSTGREQPQHF
DNA: TGTGCCAGCAGCCAATCTACAGGGAGGGAACAGCCCCAGCATTTT

J: TRBJ2-7
D: TRBD1
V: TRBV7-7
size: -
CDR3: CASRQGYEQYF
DNA: TGTGCTAGCAGACAGGGTTACGAGCAGTACTTC